Listed below are T cell receptor beta chains from one sample, sequenced in a study of regulatory T cells in long-lasting Graves disease. One entry per CDR3 protein, called by TCRdb with MiXCR from the multiplex PCR reads. The sample lists some 410,000 distinct CDR3 sequences, about 15% seen once, with about 10% in the top ten. These records were also assigned to another study, of T cells in Graves' hyperthyroidism and ophthalmopathy.

Sample: peripheral blood mononuclear cells (PBMCs), taken at new diagnosis, from a patient treated with antithyroid drugs. These TCRs come from a woman under 40 with Graves disease. Each CDR3 is given with its conserved first and last residue. The D gene is left open where the match is weak. The size of a clone is reported for some rows only, either as once, few or many, or as a class for expanded clones.

CDR3 DNA,CDR3 protein,V gene,D gene,clone size,J gene
TGCAGCGTGATTCCGGTGGGACTAGCAGAATACAATGAGCAGTTCTTC,CSVIPVGLAEYNEQFF,TRBV29-1,TRBD2,many,TRBJ2-1
TGCAGTGCTAGTAATCGACTAGCGGGCAACAATGAGCAGTTCTTC,CSASNRLAGNNEQFF,TRBV20-1,TRBD2,many,TRBJ2-1
TGTGCCAGCAGCTTGAAAGGGAATTCCTACGAGCAGTACTTC,CASSLKGNSYEQYF,TRBV13,.,many,TRBJ2-7
TGTGCCAGCTCACTTGAGGGCAGAGAGAACACTGAAGCTTTCTTT,CASSLEGRENTEAFF,TRBV18,.,many,TRBJ1-1
TGTGCCAGCAGCCGCCCGCAAGCGGATACGCAGTATTTT,CASSRPQADTQYF,TRBV11-2,.,.,TRBJ2-3
TGCGCCAGCACCCTCGACAGTGCTAATGAAAAACTGTTTTTT,CASTLDSANEKLFF,TRBV4-1,.,.,TRBJ1-4
TGCAGTGCTAGAGGCGGTCCCGGGACAGGGGCCACCGGGGAGCTGTTTTTT,CSARGGPGTGATGELFF,TRBV20-1,TRBD1,many,TRBJ2-2
TGTGCCAGCAGGACGGGAGCGGGAGTATGGAATGAGCAGTTCTTC,CASRTGAGVWNEQFF,TRBV2,TRBD2,many,TRBJ2-1
TGTGCCACCAGCCCCCAGTGGGAGGAGAGCTCCTACAATGAGCAGTTCTTC,CATSPQWEESSYNEQFF,TRBV15,.,many,TRBJ2-1
TGCGCCAGCAGCTTATTGGGGAGGGACAGACTCTACGAGCAGTACTTC,CASSLLGRDRLYEQYF,TRBV5-1,.,.,TRBJ2-7
TGTGCCAGCAGCTCGACTAGCGGATATGGGAATGAGCAGTTCTTC,CASSSTSGYGNEQFF,TRBV11-1,TRBD2,.,TRBJ2-1
TGTGCCAGCAGTTACTCAGGGCGCCTCGAGCAGTACTTC,CASSYSGRLEQYF,TRBV6-5,.,many,TRBJ2-7
TGTGCCAGCAGCTCACGTCAACAGCGGGAGTTTGGGGAGCAGTTCTTC,CASSSRQQREFGEQFF,TRBV11-1,TRBD2,many,TRBJ2-1
TGCAGCGCCCCCGACAGGGAAGTTTTCACTGAAGCTTTCTTT,CSAPDREVFTEAFF,TRBV29-1,TRBD1,many,TRBJ1-1
TGTGCCAGCAGTGAGCAGGGGGCCCTCGCAGAGACCCAGTACTTC,CASSEQGALAETQYF,TRBV6-1,TRBD1,.,TRBJ2-5
TGTGCCAGCAGCGTATATGGACTAGCGGACCAAGAGACCCAGTACTTC,CASSVYGLADQETQYF,TRBV9,TRBD2,.,TRBJ2-5
TGTGCCAGCAGTCCACCGTTGGGGGGGTCTAGTGTTTCGCTGTATGGCTACACCTTC,CASSPPLGGSSVSLYGYTF,TRBV28,.,many,TRBJ1-2
TGTGCCAGCACCGGGACAGGGTCAAACTATGGCTACACCTTC,CASTGTGSNYGYTF,TRBV2,TRBD1,many,TRBJ1-2
TGTGCCAGCAGTTCCTTAGCGGGAGGGAGGGACAATGAGCAGTTCTTC,CASSSLAGGRDNEQFF,TRBV27,TRBD2,.,TRBJ2-1
TGTGCCAGCAGCTTACGGGTAGGGGATAGGACAGATACGCAGTATTTT,CASSLRVGDRTDTQYF,TRBV7-9,.,.,TRBJ2-3
TGTGCCAGCTCCCTTAATCCGCGGAATGAGCAGTTCTTC,CASSLNPRNEQFF,TRBV18,.,many,TRBJ2-1
TGCAGTGCTAGCGGCCCGATAGGACGGTGGCAGTACTTC,CSASGPIGRWQYF,TRBV20-1,.,.,TRBJ2-7
TGTGCCAGCAGTTTCTCCCAGCGGGAGCAAGAGACCCAGTACTTC,CASSFSQREQETQYF,TRBV6-2/TRBV6-3,TRBD2,many,TRBJ2-5
.,CSASWGQGAQRLFF,TRBV20-1,.,many,TRBJ2-1
TGCGCCAGCAGCCAAGATATAGCGGGAGGCTACAATGAGCAGTTCTTC,CASSQDIAGGYNEQFF,TRBV4-1,TRBD2,few,TRBJ2-1
TGTGCCAGCAGCCGCCGCACAGGGGACACGCAGTATTTT,CASSRRTGDTQYF,TRBV7-9,TRBD1,many,TRBJ2-3
TGTGCCAGCAGTTTAAAAGCGAATGAGCAGTTCTTC,CASSLKANEQFF,TRBV28,.,many,TRBJ2-1
TGTGCCATCAAGGGCCGGGAGGAGACCCAGTACTTC,CAIKGREETQYF,TRBV6-1,.,.,TRBJ2-5
TGTGCCAGCAGGGGGCAAGGCGGCGAGCAGTACTTC,CASRGQGGEQYF,TRBV27,.,few,TRBJ2-7
TGTGCCTGGAGAGTACAGGGGTCAGATACGCAGTATTTT,CAWRVQGSDTQYF,TRBV30,TRBD1,.,TRBJ2-3
TGCGCCAGCAGCCGACGACAGGGTCCCCCCTATGGCTACACCTTC,CASSRRQGPPYGYTF,TRBV4-1,TRBD1,.,TRBJ1-2